This T cell receptor beta chain is from a study of blood T cell repertoires in COVID-19. Study context: T cells, B-cell-depleted T cells, or PBMCs provided the cDNA or gDNA that served as material.

The CDR3 loop spans 18 amino acids. Germline trimming cut 5 bases from V and 0 bases from J; bases unmatched to any gene: 12. CDR1 MNHEY and CDR2 SVGEGT come from the germline V gene. In the source study's methods: It was from reference gene primer amplification that nucleated cell counts were estimated. Assay: immunoSEQ multiplex PCR; the TCRdb copy retains only in-frame clones and omits some. The DNA was the basis for D and trimming; V, J and clone size are from that table. Seen here are 250,000 to 400,000 clones, roughly 87% observed once, and the top ten hold 1%. The gene calls are TRBV6-2 or TRBV6-3 and TRBJ2-3, with TRBD2 matching 9 bases. The receptor comes from a man in his forties or fifties with active or convalescent COVID-19. The specimen was peripheral blood. CDR3 in amino acids: CASSGLAGNTQSTDTQYF. The DNA of the CDR3 is TGTGCCAGCAGTGGTCTAGCGGGGAACACGCAAAGCACAGATACGCAGTATTTT.